This TCR beta chain was recovered during a study of Graves' ophthalmopathy and Graves' hyperthyroidism. At the level of the study: No ophthalmopathy within 18 months of follow-up signified stable hyperthyroidism. Study-level findings and limits: A classifier, a 13-signature model, separated ophthalmopathy from stable hyperthyroidism with 87.88% sensitivity and about 81% specificity. Blood samples also showed most expanded thyroid clonotypes exceeding 0.001 frequency.

The germline V gene has CDR1 MGHDK and CDR2 SYGVNS. Deletions cut 4 bases from V and 8 bases from J, with 11 bases between. CDR3 length equals 13 residues. RNA transcripts were the source from which TCR beta CDR3 regions were amplified. After a first-round RT-PCR with HTBI primers, a second-round multiplex PCR was run. Using its own MiXCR run on the multiplex PCR reads, TCRdb lists one record per CDR3 protein. Among a few hundred thousand distinct CDR3 sequences listed, roughly 40% were seen once. In regard to this clonotype: Its specificity is unknown.

The sequencing sample was made of peripheral blood or thyroid tissue (not recorded which). J is TRBJ2-2 and V is TRBV25-1, with D uncertain. The clonotype comes from an adult man with Graves' hyperthyroidism. CDR3 sequence: CASSASGLGELFF. In DNA, the CDR3 is TGTGCCAGCAGTGCTAGTGGCCTTGGGGAGCTGTTTTTT. Complete variable domain (other parts from reference TRBV25-1 and TRBJ2-2): EADIYQTPRYLVIGTGKKITLECSQTMGHDKMYWYQQDPGMELHLIHYSYGVNSTEKGDLSSESTVSRIRTEHFPLTLESARPSHTSQYLCASSASGLGELFFGEGSRLTVL.